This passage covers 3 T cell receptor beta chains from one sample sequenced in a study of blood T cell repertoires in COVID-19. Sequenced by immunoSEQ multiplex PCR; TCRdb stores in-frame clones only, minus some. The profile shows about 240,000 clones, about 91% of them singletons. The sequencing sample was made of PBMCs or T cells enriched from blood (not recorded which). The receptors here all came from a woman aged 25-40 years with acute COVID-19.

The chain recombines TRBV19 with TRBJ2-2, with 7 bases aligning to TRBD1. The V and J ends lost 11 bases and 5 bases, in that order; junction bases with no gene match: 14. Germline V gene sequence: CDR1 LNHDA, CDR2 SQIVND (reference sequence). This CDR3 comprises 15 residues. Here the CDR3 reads CAARRRGGFTGELFF. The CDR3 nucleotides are TGTGCCGCCCGGCGGAGAGGGGGCTTTACCGGGGAGCTGTTTTTT. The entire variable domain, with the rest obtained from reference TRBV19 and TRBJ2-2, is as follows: DGGITQSPKYLFRKEGQNVTLSCEQNLNHDAMYWYRQDPGQGLRLIYYSQIVNDFQKGDIAEGYSVSREKKESFPLTVTSAQKNPTAFYLCAARRRGGFTGELFFGEGSRLTVL.

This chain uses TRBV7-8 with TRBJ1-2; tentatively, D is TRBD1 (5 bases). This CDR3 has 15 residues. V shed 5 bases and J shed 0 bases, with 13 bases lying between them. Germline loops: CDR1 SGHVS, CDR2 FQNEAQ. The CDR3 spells CASSPPRVANYGYTF. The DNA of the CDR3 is TGTGCCAGCAGCCCGCCCAGGGTGGCTAACTATGGCTACACCTTC. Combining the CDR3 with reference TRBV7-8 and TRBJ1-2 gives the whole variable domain GAGVSQSPRYKVAKRGQDVALRCDPISGHVSLFWYQQALGQGPEFLTYFQNEAQLDKSGLPSDRFFAERPEGSVSTLKIQRTQQEDSAVYLCASSPPRVANYGYTFGSGTRLTVV.

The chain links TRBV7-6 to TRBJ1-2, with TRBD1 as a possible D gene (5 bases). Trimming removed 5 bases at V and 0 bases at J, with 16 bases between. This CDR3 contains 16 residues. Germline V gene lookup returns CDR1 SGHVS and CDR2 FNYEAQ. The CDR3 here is CASSPRVRAPNYGYTF. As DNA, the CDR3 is TGTGCCAGCAGCCCCCGGGTCAGGGCTCCTAACTATGGCTACACCTTC.